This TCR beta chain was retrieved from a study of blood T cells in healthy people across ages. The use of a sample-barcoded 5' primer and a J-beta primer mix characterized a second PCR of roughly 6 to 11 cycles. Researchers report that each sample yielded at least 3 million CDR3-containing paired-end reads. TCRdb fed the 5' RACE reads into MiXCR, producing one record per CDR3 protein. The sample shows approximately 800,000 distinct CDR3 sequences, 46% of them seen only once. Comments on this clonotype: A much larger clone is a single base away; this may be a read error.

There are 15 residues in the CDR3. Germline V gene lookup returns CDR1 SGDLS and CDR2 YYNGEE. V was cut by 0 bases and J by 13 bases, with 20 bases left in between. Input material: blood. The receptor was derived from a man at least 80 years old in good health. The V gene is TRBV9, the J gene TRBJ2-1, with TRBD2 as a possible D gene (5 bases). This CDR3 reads CASSVVGSAVETQFF. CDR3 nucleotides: TGTGCCAGCAGCGTAGTCGGTAGCGCGGTGGAGACCCAGTTCTTC.